This T cell receptor (beta chain) was sequenced for a study of CXCR3-negative and CXCR3-positive naive CD8 T cells (dated by TCRdb to about 2019). For the wider study: In total, 120 million to 150 million TRB reads were obtained, which works out to roughly 1.5 +/- 0.3 million reads per library. The diversity and physicochemical repertoire analyses included eleven to twelve donors pooled from two independent experiments. Naive subsets from roughly 5 donors and memory cells from 3 donors were included in the TRBV-TRBJ cluster analysis.

The instrument was a NextSeq 550. The Human TCR Profiling Kit (MiLaboratory) was used to prepare UMI-labeled 5' RACE TRB cDNA libraries. cDNA synthesis used the entire amount of extracted RNA, and PCR amplification then used the entire amount of cDNA produced. Libraries were prepared in parallel using an identical number of PCR cycles. The original methods were these. With a requirement of at least two reads per UMI, MIGEC and MiXCR extracted about 49,000 +/- 11,000 unique UMI-labeled TRB cDNA molecules per library. An average of approximately 40,000 +/- 10,000 functional in-frame TRB CDR3 nucleotide clonotypes without stop codons was found per library. Diversity metrics, including normalized Shannon-Wiener and Chao1, were computed in VDJtools after downsampling to 5000 UMI-labeled TRB molecules per sample. For the central five CDR3 residues, VDJtools calculated physicochemical properties weighted by clonotype size, namely interaction energy, strength, volume and Kidera factor 4. Once TCRdb had reprocessed the reads, it stored one entry per CDR3 protein sequence and supplied no DNA. V and J calls and clone size were set by TCRdb, not the authors. The data table for this sample lists roughly 40,000 distinct CDR3 sequences. The ten largest account for approximately 7.7% of the sample.

The full study reports these points: Comparably high repertoire diversity was found in both naive subsets, whereas much lower repertoire diversity was found in memory CD8+ T cells. Within the same donor, TRBV-TRBJ usage looked similar between naive CXCR3-negative and CXCR3-positive cells, but memory cells had distinct patterns. Because surface CD5, which is linked to self-reactivity in mice, was comparable between the naive subsets, TCR interaction strength was also inferred from the physicochemical properties of TRB CDR3s. Because CXCR3 expression was partially decreased after cryopreservation, freshly isolated PBMCs were used for most assays.

As for this clonotype: What antigen it recognizes has not been identified.

Looking up the germline V gene (reference sequence) yields CDR1 SEHNR and CDR2 FQNEAQ. From the cysteine up to the phenylalanine, the CDR3 has a length of 19 residues. The protein alone is recorded here. Each CD8+ T cell subset was flow-sorted in triplicate, with about 320,000 cells per subset placed directly into RLT lysis buffer. Peripheral blood mononuclear cells were isolated from buffy coats using standard density gradient centrifugation. Total RNA was extracted from sorted cells using an RNeasy Mini Kit. The sequence was obtained from a human donor in good health. Some clones in this sample may be carry-over from other donors' samples. Sample: memory CD8+ T cells from blood. This specimen's cell subset or site label, interpreted: conventional CD8+ memory T cells (TMEM), sorted as controls. The V gene is TRBV7-9 and the J gene is TRBJ2-7; the TCRdb call, TRBD2, lacks DNA for checking. This receptor has the CDR3 CASSFVSRQGPGGTYEQYF.